The rows below give T cell receptor beta chains drawn from one sample of a study of OX40 agonist ivuxolimab in advanced cancers. The method was immunoSEQ multiplex PCR; TCRdb's version includes in-frame clones alone and lacks a portion of them. The data contain about 61,000 clones, around nine tenths of them singletons. The specimen comprised CD4+ or CD8+ T cells sorted from blood, sampled in a trial of the OX40 agonist ivuxolimab. Receptors were obtained from an adult with an advanced solid tumor such as melanoma, head and neck, liver or kidney cancer. CDR3s include the opening cysteine and the closing phenylalanine or tryptophan. D genes are given only for firm matches. Clone size, where shown, is once, few, many, or a class for clones that have expanded.

J,size,D,V,CDR3,DNA
TRBJ2-7,.,TRBD2,TRBV10-2,CASSEAGDRKGEQYF,TGCGCCAGCAGTGAAGCGGGAGACAGAAAGGGTGAGCAGTACTTC
TRBJ2-1,.,TRBD2,TRBV5-8,CASSLGTSGSSDEQFF,TGTGCCAGCAGCTTGGGGACTAGCGGGAGTTCTGATGAGCAGTTCTTC
TRBJ1-1,.,TRBD1,TRBV4-2,CASSPVDGTGGRDTEAFF,TGTGCCAGCAGCCCCGTAGACGGGACAGGGGGTCGGGACACTGAAGCTTTCTTT
TRBJ2-1,.,TRBD2,TRBV28,CASSPTSGSRNEQFF,TGTGCCAGCAGTCCCACTAGCGGGAGTAGAAATGAGCAGTTCTTC
TRBJ1-4,.,TRBD1,TRBV4-3,CASSQDSGPGGLELFF,TGCGCCAGCAGCCAAGATTCTGGGCCAGGGGGTCTAGAACTGTTTTTT
TRBJ2-5,.,.,TRBV5-1,CASRLGAGETQYF,TGCGCCAGCAGGTTAGGTGCGGGTGAGACCCAGTACTTC
TRBJ2-3,.,.,TRBV29-1,CSVVDSLGATDTQYF,TGCAGCGTTGTGGACTCATTAGGGGCCACAGATACGCAGTATTTT
TRBJ1-5,.,.,TRBV11-2,CASRSPITGMNQPQHF,TGTGCCAGCAGATCCCCAATCACAGGGATGAATCAGCCCCAGCATTTT
TRBJ1-1,.,.,TRBV6-1,CASSLEGVYAFF,TGTGCCAGCAGTTTAGAGGGCGTGTACGCTTTCTTT
TRBJ1-1,.,TRBD1,TRBV5-1,CASSPGTALNTEAFF,TGCGCCAGCAGCCCCGGGACAGCGTTGAACACTGAAGCTTTCTTT
TRBJ2-1,.,.,TRBV14,CASSQDRLVSYNEQFF,TGTGCCAGCAGCCAAGATAGACTAGTCTCCTACAATGAGCAGTTCTTC
TRBJ1-4,.,TRBD1,TRBV27,CASSSDPGQGVEKLFF,TGTGCCAGCAGTTCCGATCCGGGACAGGGTGTTGAAAAACTGTTTTTT
TRBJ1-1,.,TRBD1,TRBV29-1,CSVESRQGGTEAFF,TGCAGCGTTGAATCGCGACAGGGAGGGACTGAAGCTTTCTTT
TRBJ1-1,.,.,TRBV29-1,CSVQGNLNTEAFF,TGCAGCGTGCAGGGAAATTTAAACACTGAAGCTTTCTTT
TRBJ1-1,once,.,TRBV7-6,CASSQLGVNTEAFF,TGTGCCAGCAGCCAACTGGGGGTGAACACTGAAGCTTTCTTT
TRBJ1-1,.,TRBD1,TRBV19,CASSGRQGSVSVNTEAFF,TGTGCCAGTAGTGGACGACAGGGGTCAGTTTCAGTCAACACTGAAGCTTTCTTT
TRBJ1-2,few,TRBD1,TRBV6-6,CASRTRGIINGYTF,TGTGCCAGCAGAACCAGGGGGATCATCAATGGCTACACCTTC
TRBJ1-1,once,TRBD1,TRBV6-5,CASSPTGGNTEAFF,TGTGCCAGCAGTCCGACAGGGGGAAACACTGAAGCTTTCTTT
TRBJ2-7,.,.,TRBV6-5,CASSQAGIYEQYF,TGTGCCAGCAGTCAGGCAGGGATCTACGAGCAGTACTTC
TRBJ2-5,.,.,TRBV30,CAWSSLGVVETQYF,TGTGCCTGGAGCTCACTAGGGGTTGTGGAGACCCAGTACTTC
TRBJ1-6,.,TRBD1,TRBV4-2,CASSQVGGQGYSPLHF,TGTGCCAGCAGCCAAGTAGGCGGACAGGGGTATTCACCCCTCCACTTT
TRBJ1-6,once,TRBD1,TRBV23-1,CASRRTGGSYNSPLHF,TGCGCCAGCAGGCGGACAGGGGGCTCCTATAATTCACCCCTCCACTTT
TRBJ2-7,.,.,TRBV9,CASSVGQSTTGEQYF,TGTGCCAGCAGCGTAGGCCAGTCCACTACTGGGGAGCAGTACTTC
TRBJ2-2,.,.,TRBV11-2,CASSVSQGPGELFF,TGTGCCAGCAGCGTCTCCCAGGGACCCGGGGAGCTGTTTTTT
TRBJ2-2,.,.,TRBV27,CASMKPGTIANTGELFF,TGTGCCAGCATGAAGCCTGGGACAATCGCGAACACCGGGGAGCTGTTTTTT
TRBJ1-1,.,.,TRBV18,CASSPPARYEAFF,TGTGCCAGCTCACCACCGGCGAGATATGAAGCTTTCTTT
TRBJ1-2,.,.,TRBV27,CASSLSLGAPGYTF,TGTGCCAGCAGTTTATCGCTAGGGGCCCCTGGCTACACCTTC
TRBJ2-5,.,.,TRBV6-1,CASSLGETQYF,TGTGCCAGCAGCTTGGGTGAGACCCAGTACTTC
TRBJ1-4,.,.,TRBV10-3,CAISESRESIGEKLFF,TGTGCCATCAGTGAGTCAAGGGAGTCAATTGGCGAAAAACTGTTTTTT
TRBJ2-7,.,TRBD1,TRBV11-3,CASSLGQGAYEQYF,TGTGCCAGCAGCTTAGGACAGGGGGCATACGAGCAGTACTTC
TRBJ2-5,.,TRBD1,TRBV18,CASSPLTGDPVQYF,TGTGCCAGCTCACCTTTGACAGGGGACCCGGTTCAGTACTTC
TRBJ2-7,.,.,TRBV14,CASSQDYGQYF,TGTGCCAGCAGCCAAGACTACGGGCAGTACTTC
TRBJ2-2,.,.,TRBV4-1,CASSQVSGSGELFF,TGCGCCAGCAGCCAAGTCTCGGGATCCGGGGAGCTGTTTTTT
TRBJ2-7,.,.,TRBV7-2,CASSTDRSSYEQYF,TGTGCCAGCAGCACAGACAGGAGCTCCTACGAGCAGTACTTC
TRBJ2-7,.,.,TRBV6-5,CASSTTGFGRYEQYF,TGTGCCAGCAGCACAACAGGGTTCGGTCGGTACGAGCAGTACTTC
TRBJ1-5,few,.,TRBV6-6,CASSFSRDSNQPQHF,TGTGCCAGCAGTTTCTCGAGGGACAGCAATCAGCCCCAGCATTTT
TRBJ1-4,.,.,TRBV10-3,CAISPDSFNEKLFF,TGTGCCATCAGCCCGGACAGTTTCAATGAAAAACTGTTTTTT
TRBJ2-5,once,TRBD2,TRBV27,CASSLTSGRSETQYF,TGTGCCAGCAGTCTGACTAGCGGGAGGAGCGAGACCCAGTACTTC
TRBJ1-5,.,.,TRBV7-2,CASSLVGKGDQPQHF,TGTGCCAGCAGCTTAGTAGGAAAAGGGGATCAGCCCCAGCATTTT
TRBJ1-5,once,.,TRBV19,CASSIGGNQPQHF,TGTGCCAGTAGTATCGGAGGGAATCAGCCCCAGCATTTT
TRBJ2-7,once,.,TRBV28,CASSLYRGGTVSYEQYF,TGTGCCAGCAGTTTATATAGGGGTGGAACAGTCTCCTACGAGCAGTACTTC
TRBJ2-1,.,.,TRBV2,CASSVGLPGNEQFF,TGTGCCAGCAGTGTTGGGCTCCCAGGGAATGAGCAGTTCTTC
TRBJ1-4,.,.,TRBV6-6,CASSYSGGANEKLFF,TGTGCCAGCAGTTACTCTGGGGGAGCTAATGAAAAACTGTTTTTT
TRBJ1-6,.,.,TRBV28,CASSLSGPGGHSPLHF,TGTGCCAGCAGTTTATCCGGCCCCGGCGGCCATTCACCCCTCCACTTT
TRBJ1-6,.,.,TRBV6-1,CASSELGGNNSPLHF,TGTGCCAGCAGTGAATTGGGGGGCAATAATTCACCCCTCCACTTT
TRBJ2-1,.,.,TRBV18,CASSPPVHNEQFF,TGTGCCAGCTCACCACCGGTCCACAATGAGCAGTTCTTC
TRBJ2-1,.,TRBD2,TRBV5-1,CASSLGLAPSSYNEQFF,TGCGCCAGCAGCCTTGGACTAGCGCCAAGCTCCTACAATGAGCAGTTCTTC
TRBJ1-4,.,.,TRBV4-2,CASSLDRNEKLFF,TGTGCCAGCAGCCTCGACCGTAATGAAAAACTGTTTTTT
TRBJ1-5,.,.,TRBV28,CASSPGGPSNQPQHF,TGTGCCAGCAGCCCGGGGGGGCCTAGCAATCAGCCCCAGCATTTT